The entry that follows covers one T cell receptor (beta chain) sequence. Its antigen remains unidentified. The CDR3 spans 16 residues. Per germline, CDR1 MGHRA and CDR2 YSYEKL. V gave up 1 base and J gave up 3 bases; unmatched junction bases: 6. The sample is drawn from a study of T-cell memory formation after mild COVID-19. Study in general: The two donors had largely donor-specific TCR clusters.

Study conclusions and caveats: There was no confirmation that second-wave clones peaking on day 37 were SARS-CoV-2 specific. The CD4+ clones that contracted clustered mainly within CM and EM, and the CD8+ clones concentrated in EMRA.

TCRdb analysed the 5' RACE reads with MiXCR anew, one entry per CDR3 protein. The table includes approximately 230,000 distinct CDR3 sequences, about a sixth detected once. The clonotype comes from a man aged 18-30 years who had mild COVID-19 (a few samples of this study predate the infection). Cell type and time point are not known. Input material: PBMCs or a T cell subset sorted from them (not recorded which). This chain uses TRBV4-1 with TRBJ1-5; 7 bases are shared with TRBD1. The CDR3 loop is CASSQGSTGANQPQHF. For the CDR3, the DNA is TGCGCCAGCAGCCAAGGGAGCACAGGGGCCAATCAGCCCCAGCATTTT.